This T cell receptor beta chain stems from a study of Graves' ophthalmopathy and Graves' hyperthyroidism. On the study more broadly: Peripheral blood (taken before any treatment) was collected at initial diagnosis. Study findings and constraints: The model flagged ophthalmopathy progression at approximately 66% sensitivity and 72.22% specificity. Ophthalmopathy cases were distinguished from stable hyperthyroidism by a 13-signature model, reaching over 85% sensitivity and approximately 83% specificity.

This clonotype was detected ten times or more. Its antigen is not identified. V was shortened by 5 bases and J by 0 bases, with 8 bases between the two germline ends. Germline CDR1 is KGHSH and CDR2 is LQKENI. This CDR3 is built from 13 residues. Amplified TCR beta CDR3 regions were obtained using RNA transcripts as template. First-round RT-PCR with HTBI primers preceded a second-round multiplex PCR. TCRdb called the multiplex PCR reads again in MiXCR, with one record for every CDR3 protein. The sample holds approximately 460,000 distinct CDR3 sequences; over 13% are singletons and the top ten take about a tenth. Moderate-to-severe activity, CAS ≥3, NOSPECS ≥4 and duration under 3 months were recorded for donors with ophthalmopathy.

The chain uses TRBV18 and TRBJ2-7, with D uncertain. The specimen was blood. This TCR came from a woman under 40 with Graves' ophthalmopathy. The CDR3 region has the DNA TGTGCCAGCTCAGGGCAGCCCTCCTACGAGCAGTACTTC. It is translated as CASSGQPSYEQYF.